This T cell receptor (beta chain) was captured in a study of cytomegalovirus exposure and HLA in healthy donors (dated by TCRdb to the late 2010s). In the study overall: According to an earlier analysis of 450 to 650 of the donors, some 180 million T cells yielded 117 million unique TCR beta sequences and approximately 300 Gb of sequence data. An early release covering 550 to 700 HLA-typed donors comprised 250 to 350 gigabases of sequencing data and roughly 85 million unique TCR sequences. The genetic ancestry cluster associated with self-reported Caucasian donors included over 65% of the approximately 410 genotyped donors. The aim of the study was to test whether cataloging public T cell receptors could identify signatures of past pathogen exposure. The study profiled the T cell repertoires of under 700 subjects by immunosequencing and related them to cytomegalovirus serostatus. A separate validation cohort of approximately 120 different subjects was used in addition to the 666-subject first cohort. The study combined high-throughput TCR immunosequencing, statistical association of individual TCRs with disease status, and machine learning to predict cytomegalovirus infection status. To study patterns of TCR occurrence, a later analysis re-analyzed previously published TCR beta repertoires from around 670 donors and added high-resolution HLA genotyping. In the later analysis, no new phenotypic data were used to find candidate immune exposures; instead, reliance was placed on TCR beta sequences and their occurrence across donors. An earlier analysis of several hundred of the donors applied high-throughput TCR beta sequencing to assess whether each TCR beta V gene segment acted as functional or pseudogenic. Alongside the repertoire data, information on donor age, sex, ethnicity and CMV serostatus was compiled. In a later genetic analysis, genome-wide SNP genotypes for about three fifths of the roughly 670 donors were used, and that subset was treated as a discovery cohort. Every discovery cohort repertoire had been produced on one sequencing platform. Class I and class II HLA loci were covered by the typing at four-digit resolution. The number of typed donors differed by locus: roughly 629-640 for A, B, C, DRB1 and DQB1; approximately 540 for DQA1; 606 for DPA1; and 400 to 480 for DPB1. About five DR-DQ haplotypes were treated as single units for association and clustering because of strong linkage in the cohort. Across 398 genotyped donors of the cohort, an average of roughly 250,000 unique TCR beta nucleotide sequences per donor were sequenced, and roughly 18% of those sequences were non-productive.

Broad study findings and their caveats: A group of highly shared sequence variants was considered likely to be a technical artifact of the sequencing pipeline. The 87-base-pair reads could not distinguish some IMGT-functional V segments, including TRBV6-2 and TRBV6-3, so those segments were excluded. A later analysis found that most CMV-associated TCR beta chains appeared HLA-restricted, with HLA associations seemingly driven largely by CMV exposure. In vitro tests confirmed that a few of the cytomegalovirus-associated TCR beta chains recognize cytomegalovirus antigens. The classifier was reported to diagnose cytomegalovirus status with high specificity and sensitivity in both the original and validation cohorts. Broadly in line with IMGT annotations, most TCR beta V segments showed up in productive rearrangements about 90% or about 30% of the time in an earlier analysis of 587 of the donors. The study listed 164 TCR beta chains as associated with cytomegalovirus. According to a later analysis, parvovirus B19, influenza, CMV and Epstein-Barr virus appeared linked to several top co-occurrence clusters. In a later analysis, HLA-associated TCR beta chains showed more clonal expansion and lower generation probabilities than non-associated chains that were equally common. A later analysis found that TCR association rates varied across HLA loci, with DRB1 alleles showing the most associated TCRs and HLA-C alleles the fewest. In a later genetic analysis, a missense DCLRE1C variant was associated with V-gene and J-gene trimming of TCR beta chains, and the association was replicated in an independent cohort. The cohort was sequenced for TCR beta chains only, and without alpha or paired-chain data the features that could be detected were limited. Correlated functional status among segregating V segments might reflect linkage disequilibrium, but an unknown experimental factor could not be ruled out. The only immune exposure information available for the cohort was CMV serostatus. Because counts were too low, roughly 17 rarely observed V segments, including chromosome 9 orphons, were left out of the earlier analysis of over 550 of the donors. A later genetic analysis reported fewer N-insertions in productive TCRs among donors in an Asian-associated ancestry cluster than the 666-donor mean. Because some donors lacked HLA typing at each locus, the association tests relied only on the typed subset. Strong co-occurrence of HLA alleles, especially DR and DQ, made assigning TCR associations to individual alleles difficult. A later analysis associated approximately 17,000 TCR beta sequences with specific HLA alleles at a false discovery rate of 0.05. The authors suggested that the approach could potentially be generalized to other disease states and immunological phenotypes. While some public TCRs were present in many individuals, most TCR sequences turned up only very rarely across donors. A further reported finding was that TCR beta sequences accurately predicted the HLA-A and HLA-B alleles for most subjects in the first cohort. Presence/absence analyses assumed roughly uniform sequencing depth across donors, an assumption that may not hold.

The table lists this clone with a few counts. No cognate antigen has been identified for it. The sample holds no much larger clone one base away, and base qualities are not on file. Library construction relied on the immunoSEQ multiplex PCR assay. A mixture of 60 forward primers for TCR Vbeta segments and 13 reverse primers for TCR Jbeta segments was used in the multiplex PCR. The CDR3 region of rearranged TCR beta genes was amplified from genomic DNA by a multiplex PCR assay. The amplified TCR beta libraries were sequenced on the Illumina HiSeq System as 87-base-pair reads. The authors processed their data as follows. Across the 670 or so repertoires, a later analysis counted 80 million or so unique TCR beta chains, some 11 million of which were shared by at least two donors. Raw reads were error-corrected and collapsed into unique sequences by a nearest-neighbor algorithm in which closely related sequences were merged to remove PCR and sequencing errors. To assign V, D and J gene segments, CDR3 sequences were aligned to IMGT reference sequences. For a sequence to be retained, a match of at least six nucleotides to both a V gene segment and a J gene segment was required. Rearrangements were called productive when the CDR3 lacked stop codons and stayed in frame with V and J; all others were non-productive. Following IMGT convention, CDR3 was defined as the stretch from the second conserved V-encoded cysteine up to the conserved J-encoded phenylalanine. The earlier analysis of more than 450 of the donors excluded sequences that lacked an unambiguous match to a single V gene segment. In an earlier analysis of approximately 560 of the donors, a V segment was called functional when productive rearrangements were above 56.7%, and segregating when the standard deviation between donors exceeded 5%. A statistical classification framework was built to diagnose cytomegalovirus status from the catalog of TCR beta chain sequences. A later analysis assigned V and J genes by comparing TCR nucleotide sequences with IMGT/GENE-DB human TR gene sequences. A later analysis assigned CDR3 sequences and most-parsimonious VDJ recombination scenarios with the TCRdist pipeline. In a later analysis, each TCR beta chain was defined by its CDR3 amino acid sequence together with its V-gene family, and reads lacking a unique V-gene family were excluded. To address suspected cross-contamination and a sequencing artifact, a later analysis removed a few hundred highly shared, low-generation-probability nucleotide sequences. A later analysis calculated a clonal expansion index for each public chain from normalized within-repertoire ranks of inferred template counts. In a later analysis, generation probabilities were computed using a VDJ recombination model fitted to out-of-frame rearrangements, and the results were checked against IGoR. A later analysis scored TCR-TCR, TCR-HLA and TCR-CMV co-occurrence with hypergeometric tests, applying a repertoire-size bias correction to TCR pairs. False discovery rates were estimated in a later analysis by permuting HLA or CMV assignments 20 times. A later analysis grouped co-occurring TCRs with DBSCAN, adding TCRdist sequence similarity when clustering within HLA-allele-positive subsets. Co-occurrence clustering excluded repertoires with fewer than 30,000 or more than 120,000 public chains, plus five with anomalous nucleotide sharing. TCRdb took over this immuneACCESS table, retaining in-frame rearrangements with V and J assigned. Such tables are incomplete; in checked studies, under half of the missing clones stem from an unresolved V gene, and the remainder is unexplained. V and J calls and clone size are copied from that table; D and trimming were computed from the DNA. The sample table contains fewer than 200,000 clones; only one count was recorded for approximately 84% of them. The ten top clones hold about 5% of the sample.

In total, fewer than 750 healthy bone marrow donors made up the cohort. At the time of sampling, all cohort members were nominally healthy, though unrecorded immune exposures were likely present. The donor tested CMV seropositive, placing the donor among the approximately 290 seropositive members of the cohort. A peripheral blood sample was collected from each donor, and TCR beta sequencing was performed on peripheral blood mononuclear cells. The Qiagen DNeasy Blood Extraction Kit was used to extract genomic DNA from the blood cell samples. Between the V and J ends, shortened by 6 bases and 0 bases respectively, the junction contains 12 bases. Looking up the germline V gene yields CDR1 ENHRY and CDR2 SYGVKD. Reading from cysteine to phenylalanine, the CDR3 counts 15 amino acids. Left in the record is the CDR3 DNA by itself, 45 bases read in frame from the first base.

Recombination connected TRBV10-3 to TRBJ1-5; no D gene is confidently identified. Sequencing was performed on PBMCs. This sequence was found in a woman aged 50 to 65 in good health and CMV-seropositive. The DNA is as follows: TGTGCCATCAGCGAGACAACGTATAGCAATCAGCCCCAGCATTTT. This encodes CAISETTYSNQPQHF.